This T cell receptor beta chain was captured by sequencing in a study of T-cell memory formation after mild COVID-19. Study-wide background: TCR clusters largely stayed donor specific. Study findings and constraints: The pre-infection memory compartment contained some responding clones, suggesting cross-reactive memory joined. Day 15 to 85 contractors were CD4/CD8 balanced; later expanders leaned CD4+.

V was cut by 7 bases and J by 2 bases, with 8 bases left in between. The CDR3 has 12 amino acids. CDR1 is SEHNR, CDR2 FQNEAQ, per germline (reference sequence). Employing constant-segment primers, 5'RACE generated TCR alpha and TCR beta cDNA libraries bearing sample barcodes and UMIs. TCRdb itself ran the 5' RACE reads through MiXCR, one entry per CDR3 protein. The sample lists a few hundred thousand distinct CDR3 sequences; 15% to 20% were seen once. With regard to this clonotype: Its antigen remains unknown.

This chain connects TRBV7-9 to TRBJ1-2; D may be TRBD1 (6 bases). The sequencing sample was made of PBMCs or a T cell subset sorted from them (not recorded which). The source is a man aged 18 to 30 who had mild COVID-19 (a few samples of this study predate the infection). Cell type and time point are not known. The CDR3 loop reads CASKGGNYGYTF. The CDR3 DNA follows: TGTGCCAGCAAGGGGGGAAACTATGGCTACACCTTC.